This T cell receptor (beta chain) was observed in a study of CD8 T cells in Susac syndrome. RNA was extracted with the RNeasy kit, and a quantity of roughly 0.5 to 1 ug was reverse transcribed using random hexamers. The CDR3 of TCR beta was amplified by immunoSEQ multiplex PCR across 54 Vbeta and 13 Jbeta. TCRdb called the immunoSEQ multiplex PCR reads again in MiXCR, with one record for every CDR3 protein. Of around 130,000 distinct CDR3 sequences listed, about 90% are singletons. The CDR3 contains 14 residues. Germline lookup yields CDR1 SEHNR and CDR2 FQNEAQ (reference sequence). V lost 1 base and J lost 4, with 8 bases in between. Sequencing targeted TCR beta in T cells from blood (CD8+ and CD4+). Bulk CD8+ and CD4+ cells came from magnetic negative isolation; CD8+ TEMRA by FACS.

This TCR derives from a human donor with multiple sclerosis. The sample was CD8+ T cells from PBMCs. This chain links TRBV7-9 with TRBJ2-1, with D uncertain. This CDR3 is CASSLGLEYNEQFF. The CDR3 DNA is TGTGCCAGCAGCTTAGGTTTAGAGTACAATGAGCAGTTCTTC. The complete variable domain, with remaining parts taken from reference TRBV7-9 and TRBJ2-1, reads DTGVSQNPRHKITKRGQNVTFRCDPISEHNRLYWYRQTLGQGPEFLTYFQNEAQLEKSRLLSDRFSAERPKGSFSTLEIQRTEQGDSAMYLCASSLGLEYNEQFFGPGTRLTVL.